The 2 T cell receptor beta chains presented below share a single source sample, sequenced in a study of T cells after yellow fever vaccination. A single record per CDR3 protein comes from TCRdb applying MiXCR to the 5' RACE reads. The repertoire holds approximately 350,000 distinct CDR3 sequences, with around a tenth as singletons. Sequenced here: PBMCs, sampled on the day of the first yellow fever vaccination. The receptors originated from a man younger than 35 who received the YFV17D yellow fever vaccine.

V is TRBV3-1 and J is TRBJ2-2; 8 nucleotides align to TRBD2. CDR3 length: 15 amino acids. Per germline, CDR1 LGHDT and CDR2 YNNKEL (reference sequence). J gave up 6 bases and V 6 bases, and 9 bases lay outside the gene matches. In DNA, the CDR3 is TGTGCCAGCAGTCCCGTCCCGGGGGGGCCCGGGGAGCTGTTTTTT. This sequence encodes CASSPVPGGPGELFF. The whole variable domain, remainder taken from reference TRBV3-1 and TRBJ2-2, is DTAVSQTPKYLVTQMGNDKSIKCEQNLGHDTMYWYKQDSKKFLKIMFSYNNKELIINETVPNRFSPKSPDKAHLNLHINSLELGDSAVYFCASSPVPGGPGELFFGEGSRLTVL.

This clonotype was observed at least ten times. The CDR3 loop reads CASSQTGTGYLSAKNIQYF. The CDR3 DNA follows: TGCGCCAGCAGTCAAACTGGGACAGGGTATTTAAGCGCCAAAAACATTCAGTACTTC. The gene calls are TRBV23-1 and TRBJ2-4, with 9 positions matching TRBD1. TRBV23-1 is an ORF; its function is uncertain. The CDR3 has 19 residues. With 2 bases clipped from V and 1 base from J, the junction kept 12 bases outside the gene matches.